Listed below are T cell receptor beta chains from one sample, sequenced in a study of blood T cells in healthy people across ages. TCRdb redid the calling of the 5' RACE reads with MiXCR, one entry per CDR3 protein. The sample records around 520,000 distinct CDR3 sequences, about 26% being singletons. These same data were also listed under a study on T cells of mothers and their children.

The sample taken for sequencing was blood. These TCRs come from a boy younger than 10 in good health. CDR3s include the opening cysteine and the closing phenylalanine or tryptophan. Fields, in order: clone size, V gene, J gene, D gene, CDR3 DNA, CDR3 protein. D genes are given only for firm matches. The listing skips clone size in some rows; elsewhere it reads once, few, many or a size class.

clone_size: .; v_call: TRBV12-3/TRBV12-4; j_call: TRBJ2-1; d_call: TRBD2; cdr3_nt: TGTGCCAGCAGCCGGACCGGGACTAGCGCGGAGCAGTTCTTC; cdr3_aa: CASSRTGTSAEQFF
clone_size: few; v_call: TRBV7-6; j_call: TRBJ2-1; d_call: TRBD2; cdr3_nt: TGTGCCAGCAGCTTAGATAGCGGGAGGGCCCATGAGCAGTTCTTC; cdr3_aa: CASSLDSGRAHEQFF
clone_size: .; v_call: TRBV4-1; j_call: TRBJ2-7; d_call: TRBD2; cdr3_nt: TGCGCCAGCAGTATTAGGAGGACTAGCGAACAGTACTTC; cdr3_aa: CASSIRRTSEQYF
clone_size: many; v_call: TRBV29-1; j_call: TRBJ2-5; d_call: TRBD2; cdr3_nt: TGCAGCGTTGAAGATTTAGCGGGGGGGGACGCGGAGACCCAGTACTTC; cdr3_aa: CSVEDLAGGDAETQYF
clone_size: .; v_call: TRBV20-1; j_call: TRBJ1-1; d_call: TRBD1; cdr3_nt: TGCAGTGCTAGACCCAGGGGGCTGGGTGAAGCTTTCTTT; cdr3_aa: CSARPRGLGEAFF
clone_size: .; v_call: TRBV19; j_call: TRBJ2-1; d_call: .; cdr3_nt: TGTGCCAGTAGTATAGCTAGGGACTCCTACAATGAGCAGTTCTTC; cdr3_aa: CASSIARDSYNEQFF
clone_size: few; v_call: TRBV5-4; j_call: TRBJ2-5; d_call: .; cdr3_nt: TGTGCCAGCACCATTGACATCGAAGAGACCCAGTACTTC; cdr3_aa: CASTIDIEETQYF
clone_size: .; v_call: TRBV10-3; j_call: TRBJ2-5; d_call: TRBD2; cdr3_nt: TGTGCCATCAGACTAGCGGGGGAGGAGACCCAGTACTTC; cdr3_aa: CAIRLAGEETQYF
clone_size: few; v_call: TRBV2; j_call: TRBJ2-1; d_call: TRBD1; cdr3_nt: TGTGCCAGCAGTCCGGCCGGGATAAGGGGGCCTGAGCAGTTCTTC; cdr3_aa: CASSPAGIRGPEQFF
clone_size: many; v_call: TRBV29-1; j_call: TRBJ2-4; d_call: TRBD2; cdr3_nt: TGCAGCGCCGTCCTAGCGGCAAAAAACATTCAGTACTTC; cdr3_aa: CSAVLAAKNIQYF
clone_size: .; v_call: TRBV12-3/TRBV12-4; j_call: TRBJ1-4; d_call: TRBD1; cdr3_nt: TGTGCCAGCAGTTCCACAGGGGGCCTTGAAAAACTGTTTTTT; cdr3_aa: CASSSTGGLEKLFF